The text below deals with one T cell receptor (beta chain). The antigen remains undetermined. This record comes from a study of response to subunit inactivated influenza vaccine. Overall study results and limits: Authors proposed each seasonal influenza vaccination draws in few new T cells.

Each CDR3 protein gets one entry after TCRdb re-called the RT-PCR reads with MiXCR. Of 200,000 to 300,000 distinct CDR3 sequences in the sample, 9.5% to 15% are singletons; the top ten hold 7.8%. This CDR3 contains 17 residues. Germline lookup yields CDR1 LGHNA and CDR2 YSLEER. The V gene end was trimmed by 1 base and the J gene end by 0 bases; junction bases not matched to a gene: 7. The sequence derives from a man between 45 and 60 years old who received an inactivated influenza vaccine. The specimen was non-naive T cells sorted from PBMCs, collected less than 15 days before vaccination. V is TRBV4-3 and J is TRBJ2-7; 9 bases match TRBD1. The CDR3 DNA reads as TGCGCCAGCAGCCAAGTCCCCTGGGACAGGGCCTCCTACGAGCAGTACTTC. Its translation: CASSQVPWDRASYEQYF.